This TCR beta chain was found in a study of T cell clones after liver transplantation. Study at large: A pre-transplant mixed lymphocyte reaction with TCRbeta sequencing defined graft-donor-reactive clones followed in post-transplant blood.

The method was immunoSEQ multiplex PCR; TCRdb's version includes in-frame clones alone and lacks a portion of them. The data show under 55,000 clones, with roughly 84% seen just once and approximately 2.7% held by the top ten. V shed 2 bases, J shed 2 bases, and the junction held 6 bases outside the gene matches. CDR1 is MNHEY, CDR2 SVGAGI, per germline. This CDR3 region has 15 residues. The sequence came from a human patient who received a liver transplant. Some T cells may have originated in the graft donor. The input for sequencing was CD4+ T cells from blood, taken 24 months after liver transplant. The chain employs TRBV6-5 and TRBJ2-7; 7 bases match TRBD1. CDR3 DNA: TGTGCCAGCAGTTACACAAAAACAGGGGCCTACGAGCAGTACTTC. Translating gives CASSYTKTGAYEQYF.